This is a list of T cell receptor beta chains from one sample in a study of vaccination and CD4 T cells after COVID-19. TCRdb recomputed calls from the PCR reads with MiXCR, one row per CDR3 protein. This sample has about 11,000 distinct CDR3 sequences, with under 35% found just once. Antigens of these TCRs are unknown. Sequencing input: CD4+ T cells from blood, cultured in vitro. All receptors come from a human donor in good health. Each CDR3 is given with its conserved first and last residue. A D gene is named only where the DNA matches it firmly. Clone size appears in some rows only: once, few, many, or a class for an expanded clone.

TRBJ1-2,14,TRBV7-2,medium-sized,TRBD1,TGTGCCAGCAGCTTACAGGGGGCGAGTCGTGGCTACACCTTC,CASSLQGASRGYTF
TRBJ2-7,14,TRBV7-2,-,TRBD1,TGTGCCAGCAGCTTAGGGACAGGTGCCTACGAGCAGTACTTC,CASSLGTGAYEQYF
TRBJ1-1,14,TRBV6-5,few,-,TGTGCCAGCAGTTACTCAGGGGGAAACACTGAAGCTTTCTTT,CASSYSGGNTEAFF
TRBJ2-7,16,TRBV11-2,-,TRBD2,TGTGCCAGCAGCTTAGCGGGACTAGCCCTCCTCTACGAGCAGTACTTC,CASSLAGLALLYEQYF
TRBJ1-2,10,TRBV28,-,-,TGTGCCAGCAGTCGGGAGGGCTACACCTTC,CASSREGYTF
TRBJ2-2,13,TRBV20-1,few,-,TGCAGTGCTCCCTCTGCCAGCACCGGGGAGCTGTTTTTT,CSAPSASTGELFF
TRBJ2-3,14,TRBV19,-,TRBD1,TGTGCCAGTAGTACCGGGACAGGCACAGATACGCAGTATTTT,CASSTGTGTDTQYF
TRBJ2-1,14,TRBV10-1,-,-,TGCGCCAGCAGTGAGTCTGCGGGTTGGGATGAGCAGTTCTTC,CASSESAGWDEQFF
TRBJ2-7,14,TRBV20-1,few,-,TGCAGTGCTAGTGGCGCCAGGAGCTCCTACGAGCAGTACTTC,CSASGARSSYEQYF
TRBJ1-2,12,TRBV30,-,TRBD1,TGTGCCTGCGGACAGGTTGTATTGAGCTACACCTTC,CACGQVVLSYTF
TRBJ1-3,14,TRBV24-1,-,-,TGTGCCACCAGTGTTGAGCATTCTGGAAACACCATATATTTT,CATSVEHSGNTIYF
TRBJ1-2,13,TRBV10-3,-,TRBD1,TGTGCCATCAGGGAGGGACAGAACTATGGCTACACCTTC,CAIREGQNYGYTF
TRBJ1-2,13,TRBV19,-,TRBD1,TGTGCCAGTAGTATAGGACAGGGCCGGGGCTACACCTTC,CASSIGQGRGYTF
TRBJ2-5,16,TRBV20-1,few,-,TGCAGTGCTAGTAAAAAACTACTAGGTTTCGCGGAGACCCAGTACTTC,CSASKKLLGFAETQYF
TRBJ2-1,16,TRBV7-2,-,TRBD1,TGTGCCAGCAGCTTCGCCTGGGACAGGGAGTTCAATGAGCAGTTCTTC,CASSFAWDREFNEQFF
TRBJ2-2,14,TRBV6-4,-,-,TGTGCCAGCAGTGACGGAGGGGACACCGGGGAGCTGTTTTTT,CASSDGGDTGELFF
TRBJ2-5,13,TRBV18,-,-,TGTGCCAGCTCACCCTTAGCCTCGGAGACCCAGTACTTC,CASSPLASETQYF
TRBJ2-1,19,TRBV24-1,-,TRBD2,TGTGCCACCAGTCCCGGGACTAGCGGGAGTTTGTTGGGCTACAATGAGCAGTTCTTC,CATSPGTSGSLLGYNEQFF
TRBJ2-2,15,TRBV7-3,-,-,TGTGCCAGCAGCTATTCGTTAGTAGACCCCGGGGAGCTGTCTTTT,CASSYSLVDPGELSF
TRBJ1-2,15,TRBV6-1,-,-,TGTGCCAGCAGACACGACCTAGGTAGTGGCTATGGCTACACCTTC,CASRHDLGSGYGYTF
TRBJ1-2,11,TRBV20-1,medium-sized,-,TGCAGTGCTTCCCCGGTGTTTGGCTACACCTTC,CSASPVFGYTF
TRBJ1-1,13,TRBV27,-,-,TGTGCCAGCCGGACCCTTAAGATGACTGAAGCTTTCTTT,CASRTLKMTEAFF
TRBJ2-3,15,TRBV28,few,-,TGTGCCAGCAGTTTCATGGGGCCTAGTGCAGATACGCAGTATTTT,CASSFMGPSADTQYF
TRBJ2-5,12,TRBV30,-,-,TGTGCCTGGAGCACACTCCAAGAGACCCAGTACTTC,CAWSTLQETQYF
TRBJ2-1,15,TRBV6-1,few,TRBD1,TGTGCCAGCATAGCCCGGGACAGAAAGATTGATGAGCAGTTCTTC,CASIARDRKIDEQFF
TRBJ2-1,9,TRBV15,few,-,TGTGCCACCAGCCTTGAGCAGTTCTTC,CATSLEQFF
TRBJ1-3,20,TRBV15,-,TRBD1,TGTGCCACCAGCAGATCCTACCAGGGGGCGTCCCACCACTCTGGAAACACCATATATTTT,CATSRSYQGASHHSGNTIYF
TRBJ2-1,16,TRBV7-9,-,TRBD2,TGTGCCAGCAGCTTAGGGGACGGACTAGCGGACAATGAGCAGTTCTTC,CASSLGDGLADNEQFF
TRBJ2-5,16,TRBV7-2,few,-,TGTGCCAGCAGCTCCCAAGTATGGGACGGCCAAGAGACCCAGTACTTC,CASSSQVWDGQETQYF
TRBJ1-3,13,TRBV6-1,-,-,TGTGCCAGCCGACTCCTCTCTGGAAACACCATATATTTT,CASRLLSGNTIYF
TRBJ1-2,12,TRBV20-1,few,-,TGCAGTGTTGACTACGGTAACTATGGCTACACCTTC,CSVDYGNYGYTF
TRBJ2-3,12,TRBV7-2,few,-,TGTGCCAGCAGCTTACGTCCTGGTACGCAGTATTTT,CASSLRPGTQYF
TRBJ2-3,15,TRBV7-6,-,TRBD2,TGTGCCAGCAGCTCACTAGCGGGAGACACAGATACGCAGTATTTT,CASSSLAGDTDTQYF
TRBJ1-6,14,TRBV7-2,-,-,TGTGCCAGCAGCTTGGAAGGGCTGGGTTCACCCCTCCACTTT,CASSLEGLGSPLHF
TRBJ1-6,15,TRBV11-2,few,-,TGTGCCAGCAGCTCAATACGAGGGACTAATTCACCCCTCCACTTT,CASSSIRGTNSPLHF
TRBJ1-1,15,TRBV20-1,-,-,TGCAGTGCTAGCCCCTTAGGCGCCGTGAACACTGAAGCTTTCTTT,CSASPLGAVNTEAFF
TRBJ2-5,15,TRBV21-1,-,-,TGTGCCAGCAGCAAAGCCATCAGCAGTCAAGAGACCCAGTACTTC,CASSKAISSQETQYF
TRBJ2-2,13,TRBV19,-,-,TGTGCCAGTAGTATTATTGTCGGCGGGGAGCTGTTTTTT,CASSIIVGGELFF
TRBJ1-5,15,TRBV20-1,medium-sized,-,TGCAGTGCCCCCGTAAGGGGAAGGAGCAATCAGCCCCAGCATTTT,CSAPVRGRSNQPQHF
TRBJ1-5,12,TRBV6-2/TRBV6-3,-,TRBD1,TGTGCCAGCAGTTACTCGACAGGGACCCAGCATTTT,CASSYSTGTQHF
TRBJ2-2,14,TRBV20-1,medium-sized,TRBD1,TGCAGTGCTAGGGGGGACAGGGGTACCGGGGAGCTGTTTTTT,CSARGDRGTGELFF
TRBJ2-5,14,TRBV19,few,-,TGTGCCAGTAGTACACTGGGCCCAGCGGAGACCCAGTACTTC,CASSTLGPAETQYF
TRBJ2-1,17,TRBV7-7,-,-,TGTGCTAGCAGCTTAGGGGGGGGCGTCAGCTCCTACAATGAGCAGTTCTTC,CASSLGGGVSSYNEQFF
TRBJ1-1,17,TRBV14,-,-,TGTGCCAGCAGCCGCGTCGGTGGGGCCAGCACGAGGGCTGAAGCTTTCTTT,CASSRVGGASTRAEAFF
TRBJ2-6,16,TRBV6-2/TRBV6-3,few,-,TGTGCCAGCAGCGATCGGCCTTACGGTGGGGCCAACGTCCTGACTTTC,CASSDRPYGGANVLTF
TRBJ2-1,14,TRBV11-3,-,TRBD2,TGTGCCAGCAGCTATAGCGGGAGCGACAATGAGCAGTTCTTC,CASSYSGSDNEQFF